A selection of T cell receptor beta chains follows, all from one sample in a study of T cells in Graves' hyperthyroidism and ophthalmopathy. One entry per CDR3 protein, called by TCRdb with MiXCR from the multiplex PCR reads. The profile shows 560,000 or so distinct CDR3 sequences, approximately 44% of them singletons. Sequenced input: peripheral blood or thyroid tissue (not recorded which). These receptor sequences come from a woman younger than 35 with Graves' hyperthyroidism. The CDR3 runs from the conserved cysteine through the conserved F or W. The order of the fields is J gene, D gene, clone size, V gene, CDR3 protein, CDR3 DNA. D genes are given only for firm matches. The size of a clone is reported for some rows only, either as once, few or many, or as a class for expanded clones.

j_call: TRBJ1-6; d_call: TRBD1; clone_size: NA; v_call: TRBV7-8; cdr3_aa: CASSLIGQEFNPPLHF; cdr3_nt: TGTGCCAGCAGCTTAATCGGACAGGAATTTAATCCACCCCTCCACTTT
j_call: TRBJ2-5; d_call: NA; clone_size: NA; v_call: TRBV7-9; cdr3_aa: CASSFRGGKAETRYF; cdr3_nt: TGTGCCAGCAGCTTCAGGGGGGGGAAGGCAGAGACCCGGTACTTC
j_call: TRBJ2-7; d_call: NA; clone_size: few; v_call: TRBV10-3; cdr3_aa: CASDEGLDYEQYF; cdr3_nt: TGTGCCAGCGACGAGGGGCTTGACTACGAGCAGTACTTC
j_call: TRBJ2-5; d_call: TRBD1; clone_size: many; v_call: TRBV25-1; cdr3_aa: CASSEVGGQQETQYF; cdr3_nt: TGTGCCAGCAGTGAAGTAGGGGGACAGCAAGAGACCCAGTACTTC
j_call: TRBJ2-3; d_call: TRBD1; clone_size: few; v_call: TRBV2; cdr3_aa: CASKPGQGTDTQYF; cdr3_nt: TGTGCCAGCAAACCGGGACAGGGCACAGATACGCAGTATTTT
j_call: TRBJ1-2; d_call: NA; clone_size: many; v_call: TRBV7-8; cdr3_aa: CASSFMVNYGYTF; cdr3_nt: TGTGCCAGCAGCTTCATGGTCAACTATGGCTACACCTTC
j_call: TRBJ2-7; d_call: NA; clone_size: few; v_call: TRBV10-3; cdr3_aa: CASRVSGDEQYF; cdr3_nt: TGTGCCAGCCGCGTCTCAGGTGACGAGCAGTACTTC
j_call: TRBJ1-2; d_call: TRBD1; clone_size: many; v_call: TRBV10-3; cdr3_aa: CAIRMTGGGYGYTF; cdr3_nt: TGTGCCATCAGGATGACAGGGGGCGGCTATGGCTACACCTTC
j_call: TRBJ2-7; d_call: NA; clone_size: NA; v_call: TRBV25-1; cdr3_aa: CASRPTLVREQYF; cdr3_nt: TGTGCCAGCAGACCCACGCTAGTGAGGGAGCAGTACTTC
j_call: TRBJ2-7; d_call: TRBD2; clone_size: NA; v_call: TRBV20-1; cdr3_aa: CSASTTGTSVTYEQYF; cdr3_nt: TGCAGTGCTAGCACTACCGGGACTAGCGTTACCTACGAGCAGTACTTC
j_call: TRBJ2-7; d_call: NA; clone_size: few; v_call: TRBV7-2; cdr3_aa: CASSLVSSVAYEQYF; cdr3_nt: TGTGCCAGCAGCTTAGTTTCTAGCGTAGCCTACGAGCAGTACTTC
j_call: TRBJ1-6; d_call: TRBD1; clone_size: NA; v_call: TRBV6-1; cdr3_aa: CASQQGNSPLHF; cdr3_nt: TGTGCCAGCCAACAGGGGAATTCACCCCTCCACTTT
j_call: TRBJ2-7; d_call: NA; clone_size: many; v_call: TRBV7-2; cdr3_aa: CASSLDRFHEQYF; cdr3_nt: TGTGCCAGCAGCTTAGATCGGTTCCACGAGCAGTACTTC
j_call: TRBJ2-7; d_call: TRBD1; clone_size: few; v_call: TRBV7-8; cdr3_aa: CASSYLRDRVTYEQYF; cdr3_nt: TGTGCCAGCAGCTACCTCCGGGACAGGGTAACCTACGAGCAGTACTTC
j_call: TRBJ1-1; d_call: NA; clone_size: NA; v_call: TRBV10-1; cdr3_aa: CAGPRRDTEAFF; cdr3_nt: TGCGCCGGCCCGAGGAGGGACACTGAAGCTTTCTTT
j_call: TRBJ2-5; d_call: TRBD2; clone_size: few; v_call: TRBV20-1; cdr3_aa: CSAALAGDQETQYF; cdr3_nt: TGCAGTGCAGCACTAGCGGGAGACCAAGAGACCCAGTACTTC
j_call: TRBJ1-5; d_call: TRBD1; clone_size: many; v_call: TRBV15; cdr3_aa: CATSTTGDLDQPQHF; cdr3_nt: TGTGCCACCAGCACCACAGGGGATCTGGATCAGCCCCAGCATTTT
j_call: TRBJ2-2; d_call: NA; clone_size: NA; v_call: TRBV6-2/TRBV6-3; cdr3_aa: CASGPQQGYGELFF; cdr3_nt: TGTGCCAGCGGCCCTCAGCAGGGGTACGGGGAGCTGTTTTTT
j_call: TRBJ2-7; d_call: TRBD2; clone_size: few; v_call: TRBV7-8; cdr3_aa: CASSSTSGFYEQYF; cdr3_nt: TGTGCCAGCAGCTCTACTAGCGGCTTCTACGAGCAGTACTTC
j_call: TRBJ2-7; d_call: TRBD2; clone_size: NA; v_call: TRBV25-1; cdr3_aa: CASSVGLAEPYEQYF; cdr3_nt: TGTGCCAGCAGTGTGGGACTAGCGGAACCCTACGAGCAGTACTTC
j_call: TRBJ1-2; d_call: TRBD1; clone_size: NA; v_call: TRBV6-7; cdr3_aa: CASSYSEQGSSYGYTF; cdr3_nt: TGTGCCAGCAGTTACTCGGAACAGGGGTCCTCCTATGGCTACACCTTC
j_call: TRBJ1-2; d_call: NA; clone_size: NA; v_call: TRBV29-1; cdr3_aa: CSVLWQGQFGYTF; cdr3_nt: TGCAGCGTTCTTTGGCAGGGGCAATTTGGCTACACCTTC
j_call: TRBJ2-7; d_call: NA; clone_size: NA; v_call: TRBV7-2; cdr3_aa: CASSQDRRDLDPYEQYF; cdr3_nt: TGCGCCAGCAGCCAAGATCGGAGGGACCTTGACCCCTACGAGCAGTACTTC
j_call: TRBJ2-2; d_call: NA; clone_size: NA; v_call: TRBV7-3; cdr3_aa: CASSPWSAGELFF; cdr3_nt: TGTGCCAGCAGCCCATGGTCGGCCGGGGAGCTGTTTTTT